This T cell receptor beta chain originates from a study of cytomegalovirus exposure and HLA in healthy donors. The study's findings and limits: Most TCRs appeared rarely, but some public TCRs recurred in many donors. The study put under 200 TCR beta chains on its list as cytomegalovirus-associated.

Turning to this clone: What it binds is unknown.

Repertoires were generated with immunoSEQ multiplex PCR, while TCRdb's copy carries only in-frame clones and drops some. The sample contains tens of thousands of clones, about 93% of which appear only once. The clonotype was recovered from a man in his late teens or twenties in good health and CMV-seronegative. Sequenced material: PBMCs.

The CDR3 DNA is TGTGCCAGCAGTTACTCGAGGCGGGACTATGGCTACACCTTC. Translating gives CASSYSRRDYGYTF. J is TRBJ1-2 and V is TRBV6-5; D not certain. V was trimmed by 0 bases and J by 3 bases, leaving 8 bases between them. Per the germline V gene, CDR1 is MNHEY and CDR2 is SVGAGI. The CDR3 spans 14 residues.